Reported below is one T cell receptor (beta chain). Its antigen is unknown. Some clones are missing from TCRdb's copy, which holds only in-frame ones; the method was immunoSEQ multiplex PCR. Of about 53,000 clones listed, about nine tenths are singletons. The CDR3 loop spans 14 amino acids. Germline lookup yields CDR1 SGDLS and CDR2 YYNGEE. V gave up 5 bases and J gave up 3 bases, with 15 bases separating them. This sample was taken from a study of chemoradiotherapy in HPV16-positive cancers. Study outcomes and limitations: In HPV16-positive patients, HPV-responsive T-cell expansion tracked better recurrence-free survival. Non-HPV-specific T cells did not expand in tumors during treatment, whereas candidate HPV-specific clones and E7-related motifs did.

The chain joins TRBV9 to TRBJ2-7; weak D call: TRBD1 (5 bases). Sequenced material: blood, taken from a patient who underwent chemoradiotherapy. This clonotype originated in a human donor with HPV-associated anogenital cancer. This chain's CDR3 is CASSTMVDSYEQYF. CDR3 nucleotide sequence: TGTGCCAGCAGTACTATGGTAGACAGCTACGAGCAGTACTTC.